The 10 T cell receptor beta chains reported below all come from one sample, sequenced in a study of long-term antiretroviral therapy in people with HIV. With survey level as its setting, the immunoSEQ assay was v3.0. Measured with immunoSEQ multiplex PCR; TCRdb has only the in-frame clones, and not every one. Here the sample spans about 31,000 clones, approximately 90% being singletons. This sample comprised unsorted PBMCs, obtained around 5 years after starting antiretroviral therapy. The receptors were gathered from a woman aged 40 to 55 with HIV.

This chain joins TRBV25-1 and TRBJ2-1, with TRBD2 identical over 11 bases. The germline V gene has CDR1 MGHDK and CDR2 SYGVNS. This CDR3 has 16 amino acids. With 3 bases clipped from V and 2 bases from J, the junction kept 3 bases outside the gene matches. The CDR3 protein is CASSDHSGRAYNEQFF. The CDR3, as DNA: TGTGCCAGCAGTGATCATAGCGGGAGGGCCTACAATGAGCAGTTCTTC. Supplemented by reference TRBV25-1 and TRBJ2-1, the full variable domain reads EADIYQTPRYLVIGTGKKITLECSQTMGHDKMYWYQQDPGMELHLIHYSYGVNSTEKGDLSSESTVSRIRTEHFPLTLESARPSHTSQYLCASSDHSGRAYNEQFFGPGTRLTVL.

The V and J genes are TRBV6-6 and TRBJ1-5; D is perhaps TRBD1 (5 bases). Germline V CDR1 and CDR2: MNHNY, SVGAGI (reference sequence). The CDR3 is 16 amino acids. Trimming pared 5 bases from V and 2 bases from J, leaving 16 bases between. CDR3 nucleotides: TGTGCCAGCAGTCTTCTTTCGGGGGGTGGCAATCAGCCCCAGCATTTT. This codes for CASSLLSGGGNQPQHF.

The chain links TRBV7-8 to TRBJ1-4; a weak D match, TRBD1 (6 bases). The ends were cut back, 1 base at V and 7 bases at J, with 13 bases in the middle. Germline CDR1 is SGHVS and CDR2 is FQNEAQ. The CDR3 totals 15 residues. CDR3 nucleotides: TGTGCCAGCAGCTTAGGCAGGGGCGAAGCTGAAAAACTGTTTTTT. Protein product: CASSLGRGEAEKLFF.

The CDR3 region has the DNA TGTGCCAGCAGCCAGCGGGATGAGCAGTTCTTC. Translation gives CASSQRDEQFF. J is TRBJ2-1 and V is TRBV6-5, with a tentative D call TRBD2 (6 bases). Trimming cost V 6 bases and J 8 bases, with 8 bases left between them. The germline gives CDR1 MNHEY, CDR2 SVGAGI. This CDR3 contains 11 residues.

This CDR3 reads CATSRDSEAFF. The CDR3 DNA is TGTGCCACCAGCAGAGACTCTGAAGCTTTCTTT. J is TRBJ1-1 and V is TRBV15; D unclear. The V end was cut by 0 bases, the J end by 6 bases, with 2 bases between. This CDR3 is 11 amino acids long. Germline CDR1 is LNHNV and CDR2 is YYDKDF (reference sequence). The complete variable domain, with remaining parts taken from reference TRBV15 and TRBJ1-1, reads DAMVIQNPRYQVTQFGKPVTLSCSQTLNHNVMYWYQQKSSQAPKLLFHYYDKDFNNEADTPDNFQSRRPNTSFCFLDIRSPGLGDTAMYLCATSRDSEAFFGQGTRLTVV.

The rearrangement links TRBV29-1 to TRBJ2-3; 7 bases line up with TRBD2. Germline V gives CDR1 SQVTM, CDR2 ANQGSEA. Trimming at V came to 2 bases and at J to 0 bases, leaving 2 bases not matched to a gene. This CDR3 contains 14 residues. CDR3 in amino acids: CSVEPAGSTDTQYF. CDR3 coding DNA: TGCAGCGTTGAACCAGCGGGAAGCACAGATACGCAGTATTTT.

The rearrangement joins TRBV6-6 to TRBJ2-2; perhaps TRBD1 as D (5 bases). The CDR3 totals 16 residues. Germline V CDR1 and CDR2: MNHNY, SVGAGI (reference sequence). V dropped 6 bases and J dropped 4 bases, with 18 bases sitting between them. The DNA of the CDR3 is TGTGCCAGCAGGCCAGACCGGAGCAGGGCCACCGGGGAGCTGTTTTTT. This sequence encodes CASRPDRSRATGELFF.

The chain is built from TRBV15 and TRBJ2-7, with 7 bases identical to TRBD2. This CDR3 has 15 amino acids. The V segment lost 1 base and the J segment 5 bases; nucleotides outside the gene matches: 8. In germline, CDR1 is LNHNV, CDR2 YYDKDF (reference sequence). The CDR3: CATSRAGGSIDEQYF. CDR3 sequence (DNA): TGTGCCACCAGCAGAGCAGGCGGGAGCATCGACGAGCAGTACTTC.

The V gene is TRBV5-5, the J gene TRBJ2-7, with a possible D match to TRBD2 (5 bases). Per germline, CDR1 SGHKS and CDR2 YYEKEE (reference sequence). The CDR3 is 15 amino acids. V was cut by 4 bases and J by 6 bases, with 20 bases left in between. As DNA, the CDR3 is TGTGCCAGCAGCCGGCCTGGAGCGGCCGCCCGCGAGCAGTACTTC. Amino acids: CASSRPGAAAREQYF.

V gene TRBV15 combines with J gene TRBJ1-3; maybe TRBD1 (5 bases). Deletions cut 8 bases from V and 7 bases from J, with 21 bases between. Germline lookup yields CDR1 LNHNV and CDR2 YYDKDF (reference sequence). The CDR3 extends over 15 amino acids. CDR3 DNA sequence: TGTGCCACCGGAAGGGGTACGTCCCTCGGGAACACCATATATTTT. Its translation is CATGRGTSLGNTIYF.